This T cell receptor (beta chain) was observed in a study of T cell repertoires in cytomegalovirus infection. Trimming left V 4 bases short and J 2 bases short, with 15 bases between. Looked up from germline, CDR1 is SGHDT and CDR2 is YYEEEE. CDR3 length equals 15 residues. TCRdb independently ran MiXCR on the reads; one entry per CDR3 protein. The profile covers around 260,000 distinct CDR3 sequences, with roughly 10% appearing a single time and more than 13% taken by the ten largest. Specimen: PBMCs. This clonotype was obtained from a human donor in good health (CMV status not recorded). Some clones in this sample may be carry-over from other donors' samples. V usage is TRBV5-6 and J usage is TRBJ2-5; either TRBD1 or TRBD2 may fit D (5 bases each). The CDR3 DNA reads as TGTGCCAGCAGCCGGTGGGACGGCAGACAAGAGACCCAGTACTTC. Protein product: CASSRWDGRQETQYF.